Each of the 22 T cell receptor beta chains below was sequenced from the same sample in a study of CD8+CD57+ T cells in acquired aplastic anemia. General observations from the study: The diversity of CD8+CD57+ cells in patients was lower than that of total CD4+ and CD8+ pools.

No cognate antigen is known for these TCRs. CD8+CD57+ cell expansion had been shown by flow cytometry in patients chosen for sequencing. TCR beta VDJ and CDR3 profiling used genomic DNA as template. TCRdb processed the reads anew with MiXCR; each CDR3 protein has one entry. The sample records 15,000 to 25,000 distinct CDR3 sequences, under 40% being singletons. The sequencing sample was made of CD8+CD57+ T cells sorted from PBMCs. Documented subset: bead-enriched CD8+CD57+ effector memory T cells from SAA patients. The receptors were gathered from a human donor with aplastic anemia.

The V gene is TRBV7-2, the J gene TRBJ1-6; D unresolved. CDR3 length equals 16 residues. The germline V gene encodes CDR1 SGHTA and CDR2 FQGNSA. V dropped 4 bases and J dropped 0 bases, with 10 bases sitting between them. The CDR3 region has the DNA TGTGCCAGCAGCTATACCCCAAGCTCCTATAATTCACCCCTCCACTTT. It encodes CASSYTPSSYNSPLHF.

This clonotype was counted between two and nine times. The J gene is TRBJ2-3, the V gene TRBV29-1, with unresolved D. The CDR3 covers 13 residues. V lost 4 bases to trimming and J lost 3 bases, with 11 bases between them. Germline lookup yields CDR1 SQVTM and CDR2 ANQGSEA. The CDR3 reads CSVGQPQTDTQYF. The CDR3 DNA follows: TGCAGCGTTGGCCAACCCCAAACAGATACGCAGTATTTT.

Here the CDR3 reads CASSVGGVYNEQFF. CDR3 bases: TGTGCCAGCAGCGTAGGAGGGGTTTACAATGAGCAGTTCTTC. The chain links TRBV9 to TRBJ2-1, with D tentatively TRBD1 or TRBD2 (5 bases each). V lost 0 bases, J lost 4 bases, and 8 bases lay in between. The CDR3 consists of 14 residues. The V gene's germline CDR1 is SGDLS and CDR2 YYNGEE.

There are a few counts of this clonotype. The rearrangement uses TRBV19 and TRBJ2-5; 7 bases are shared with TRBD1. The V gene's germline CDR1 is LNHDA and CDR2 SQIVND (reference sequence). The V and J ends lost 6 bases and 3 bases, in that order; junction bases with no gene match: 4. The CDR3 runs to 13 residues. CDR3 nucleotides: TGTGCCAGTAGGAAAACAGGGGAAGAGACCCAGTACTTC. Its translation: CASRKTGEETQYF.

A word on this clonotype: With a much larger clone just one base away, this may be a read error. V and J are TRBV20-1 and TRBJ1-6, with a weak D call TRBD1 (6 bases). Trimming took off 3 bases at V and 9 bases at J, with 12 bases between the two ends. Per germline, CDR1 DFQATT and CDR2 SNEGSKA (reference sequence). The CDR3 is 13 residues long. The CDR3, as DNA: TGCAGTGCTAGCTGGGGGGGCGGTTCACCCCTCCACTTT. This encodes CSASWGGGSPLHF.

The rearrangement links TRBV20-1 to TRBJ2-1; D is possibly TRBD2 (6 bases). The germline CDR1 and CDR2 sequences are DFQATT and SNEGSKA (reference sequence). Trimming pared 0 bases from V and 5 bases from J, leaving 14 bases between. The CDR3 extends over 15 amino acids. The CDR3, as DNA: TGCAGTGCTAGAGACCGGGGACTTGACAACAATGAGCAGTTCTTC. Amino acid sequence: CSARDRGLDNNEQFF.

The CDR3 DNA follows: TGTGCCAGCAGACTAAGGGGGAGGACGGGATACACCTTC. Amino acid sequence: CASRLRGRTGYTF. This sequence joins TRBV7-2 and TRBJ1-2; tentatively, D is TRBD1 (6 bases). V lost 6 bases to trimming and J lost 11 bases, with 19 bases between them. This CDR3 is 13 amino acids long. Germline V lookup: CDR1 SGHTA, CDR2 FQGNSA.

About this clonotype: The junction and the germline gene differ at one end; a read error may be behind it. The chain links TRBV5-1 to TRBJ1-3, with TRBD1 matching over 8 bases. The CDR3 sequence is 16 residues long. The germline CDR1 and CDR2 sequences are SGHRS and YFSETQ. The CDR3 nucleotides are TGCGCCAGCAGCTTGGATGGACAGGGCTCTGGAAACGCCATATATTTT. It specifies CASSLDGQGSGNAIYF.

A few counts support this clonotype. CDR3 amino acids: CSASQRGASSYNEQFF. CDR3 nucleotides: TGCAGTGCCTCCCAAAGAGGCGCGAGCTCCTACAATGAGCAGTTCTTC. The rearrangement uses TRBV20-1 and TRBJ2-1; D ambiguous. Per germline, CDR1 DFQATT and CDR2 SNEGSKA (reference sequence). Trimming stripped 6 bases from V and 0 bases from J, with 18 bases between. The CDR3 consists of 16 residues.

In this sample, this clonotype turned up once. CDR3 in amino acids: CASSLRGGDQPQHF. DNA for the CDR3: TGCGCCAGCAGCTTACGAGGGGGCGATCAGCCCCAGCATTTT. The chain is built from TRBV5-1 and TRBJ1-5; TRBD1 aligns across 7 bases. Germline trimming cut 2 bases from V and 5 bases from J; bases unmatched to any gene: 4. The CDR3 sequence is 14 residues long. Germline V lookup: CDR1 SGHRS, CDR2 YFSETQ. Drawing the rest from reference TRBV5-1 and TRBJ1-5, the complete variable domain is KAGVTQTPRYLIKTRGQQVTLSCSPISGHRSVSWYQQTPGQGLQFLFEYFSETQRNKGNFPGRFSGRQFSNSRSEMNVSTLELGDSALYLCASSLRGGDQPQHFGDGTRLSIL.

V is TRBV12-3 or TRBV12-4 and J is TRBJ2-7; 7 bases are a match to TRBD1. V lost 5 bases to trimming and J lost 6 bases; unmatched junction nucleotides: 7. The CDR3 totals 13 residues. CDR3 region: CASSDGQDTEQYF. The CDR3 DNA follows: TGTGCCAGCAGTGATGGACAGGACACCGAGCAGTACTTC.

This clonotype was detected a few times. The chain employs TRBV5-1 and TRBJ1-3; D unresolved. CDR1 and CDR2 (germline): SGHRS, YFSETQ. The CDR3 consists of 14 residues. Between the trimmed V and J ends, which lost 7 bases and 0 bases, there was a span of 11 bases. CDR3 nucleotides: TGCGCCAGCTCCCCGGGCCACTCTGGAAACACCATATATTTT. It codes for CASSPGHSGNTIYF.

V usage is TRBV7-2 and J usage is TRBJ2-6; 7 bases are shared with TRBD1. The J segment lost 0 bases and the V segment lost 5 bases, leaving 4 bases of the junction unmatched. Germline CDR1 SGHTA, CDR2 FQGNSA. This CDR3 region has 16 residues. The CDR3 DNA reads as TGTGCCAGCAGCGAGGACAGGACCTCTGGGGCCAACGTCCTGACTTTC. Protein: CASSEDRTSGANVLTF.

This clonotype appeared a few times. The chain links TRBV9 to TRBJ2-1; 10 nucleotides align to TRBD1. With 0 bases clipped from V and 6 bases from J, the junction kept 0 bases outside the gene matches. The CDR3 is made up of 14 amino acids. Looked up from germline, CDR1 is SGDLS and CDR2 is YYNGEE. For the CDR3, the DNA is TGTGCCAGCAGCGTAGGGACAGGGGGCAATGAGCAGTTCTTC. This encodes CASSVGTGGNEQFF.

This clonotype was seen only once. This sequence joins TRBV30 and TRBJ1-3; D not resolved. Germline loops: CDR1 GTSNPN, CDR2 SVGIG (reference sequence). The CDR3 has 12 amino acids. The V and J ends lost 0 bases and 2 bases respectively, with 2 bases between them. The CDR3 nucleotides read TGTGCCTGGAGTGTAGCTGGAAACACCATATATTTT. It specifies CAWSVAGNTIYF.

This clonotype was counted a few times. This chain joins TRBV28 and TRBJ2-3; 8 nucleotides agree with TRBD1. CDR1 and CDR2 from the germline V gene are MDHEN and SYDVKM. This CDR3 comprises 15 residues. After removal of 5 bases from V and 2 bases from J, the junction contained 6 bases not matched to a gene. CDR3 nucleotide sequence: TGTGCCAGCAGTCTAAGGACAGGGCACACAGATACGCAGTATTTT. This translates into CASSLRTGHTDTQYF. The full variable domain, rest sourced from reference TRBV28 and TRBJ2-3, is DVKVTQSSRYLVKRTGEKVFLECVQDMDHENMFWYRQDPGLGLRLIYFSYDVKMKEKGDIPEGYSVSREKKERFSLILESASTNQTSMYLCASSLRTGHTDTQYFGPGTRLTVL.

The chain couples TRBV6-4 to TRBJ1-5; TRBD1 aligns across 9 bases. J gave up 11 bases and V 5 bases, and 10 bases lay outside the gene matches. The CDR3 has 14 amino acids. Germline V CDR1 and CDR2: MRHNA, SNTAGT. CDR3 in DNA: TGTGCCAGCAGTCACGGGACAGGGAGTTGGTCCCAGCATTTT. Residues: CASSHGTGSWSQHF.

This clonotype was seen only once. This chain joins TRBV9 and TRBJ2-5, with 7 bases that match TRBD2. V lost 3 bases and J lost 5; bases outside the gene matches: 13. The CDR3 has 16 amino acids. Germline lookup yields CDR1 SGDLS and CDR2 YYNGEE. Here the CDR3 reads CASSEGTMDSKETQYF. The DNA for the CDR3 is TGTGCCAGCAGCGAAGGGACTATGGATTCCAAGGAGACCCAGTACTTC.

V gene TRBV29-1 combines with J gene TRBJ1-1; D ambiguous. V was clipped by 6 bases and J by 2 bases, with 13 bases between them. Germline V gene data show CDR1 as SQVTM and CDR2 as ANQGSEA. The CDR3 covers 13 residues. The DNA of the CDR3 is TGCAGCGTCAAGGACCCAGTAAACACTGAAGCTTTCTTT. As protein: CSVKDPVNTEAFF.

This sequence joins TRBV2 and TRBJ2-1; the D gene is possibly TRBD2 (5 bases). Trimming cost V 7 bases and J 7 bases, with 11 bases left between them. The CDR3 totals 12 residues. The germline V gene encodes CDR1 SNHLY and CDR2 FYNNEI. The CDR3 sequence: CASTGFENEQFF. As DNA, the CDR3 is TGTGCCAGCACGGGATTTGAGAATGAGCAGTTCTTC.

The chain combines TRBV7-8 with TRBJ2-5; D possibly corresponds to TRBD1 (5 bases). With 3 bases removed from V and 1 base from J, the gap between germline ends came to 9 bases. Germline loops: CDR1 SGHVS, CDR2 FQNEAQ. CDR3 length equals 14 residues. DNA for the CDR3: TGTGCCAGCAGCTTCCAGGGTTTCCAAGAGACCCAGTACTTC. Its protein product is CASSFQGFQETQYF.

The chain employs TRBV6-1 and TRBJ2-2; a possible D gene is TRBD1 (5 bases). The CDR3 has 16 amino acids. The germline V and J ends were trimmed by 5 bases and 6 bases, with 19 bases remaining between them. From germline, CDR1 is MNHNS and CDR2 SASEGT. CDR3 sequence (DNA): TGTGCCAGCAGTTACTTAGGGGCGCGTCCCCCCGGGGAGCTGTTTTTT. It translates to CASSYLGARPPGELFF.